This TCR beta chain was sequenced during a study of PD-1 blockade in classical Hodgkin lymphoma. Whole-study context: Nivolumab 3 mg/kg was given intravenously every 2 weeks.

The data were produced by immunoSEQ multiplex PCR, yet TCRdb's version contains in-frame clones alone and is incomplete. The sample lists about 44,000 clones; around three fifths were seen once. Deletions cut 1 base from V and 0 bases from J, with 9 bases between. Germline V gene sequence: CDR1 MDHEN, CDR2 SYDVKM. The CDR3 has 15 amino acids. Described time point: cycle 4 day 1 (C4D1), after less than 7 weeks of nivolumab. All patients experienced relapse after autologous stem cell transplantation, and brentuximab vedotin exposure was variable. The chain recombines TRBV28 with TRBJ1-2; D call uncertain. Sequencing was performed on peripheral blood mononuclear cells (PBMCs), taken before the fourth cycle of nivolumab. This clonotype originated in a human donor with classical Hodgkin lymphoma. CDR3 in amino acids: CASSLYREANYGYTF. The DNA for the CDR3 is TGTGCCAGCAGTTTATATAGGGAAGCTAACTATGGCTACACCTTC.